The rows below give T cell receptor beta chains drawn from one sample of a study of T cells after yellow fever vaccination. TCRdb reprocessed the 5' RACE reads via MiXCR and lists one record per CDR3 protein. Altogether hundreds of thousands of distinct CDR3 sequences are present, roughly a sixth being singletons, with the ten largest covering 15% to 20%. The sequencing used PBMCs, collected less than 6 days after the first yellow fever vaccination. Source of these receptors: a man between 18 and 29 years old who received the YFV17D yellow fever vaccine. CDR3s include the opening cysteine and the closing phenylalanine or tryptophan. A D gene is named only where the DNA matches it firmly. Rows give clone size only sometimes, using once, few, many, or a class for an expanded clone.

V	length	D	size	J	DNA	CDR3
TRBV5-1	17	TRBD1	.	TRBJ2-3	TGCGCCAGCAGCATCGGGACAGGGGCGTATTACACAGATACGCAGTATTTT	CASSIGTGAYYTDTQYF
TRBV5-6	12	.	.	TRBJ1-1	TGTGCCAGCAGCTTGGCGGTAGGGGAAGGTTTCTTT	CASSLAVGEGFF
TRBV29-1	14	TRBD1	few	TRBJ2-2	TGCAGCGTTGCTAGGACAGGGCTTACCGGGGAGCTGTTTTTT	CSVARTGLTGELFF
TRBV5-1	14	.	few	TRBJ2-3	TGCGCCAGCAGCTGGGGCAGTTTCACAGATACGCAGTATTTT	CASSWGSFTDTQYF
TRBV5-1	14	.	.	TRBJ2-3	TGCGCCAGCAGCTTGGAACAAAACACAGATACGCAGTATTTT	CASSLEQNTDTQYF
TRBV11-2	18	.	.	TRBJ2-1	TGTGCCAGCAGCTTCATCGACAACAGGGCCTCTGGGTTGGATGAGCAGTTCTTC	CASSFIDNRASGLDEQFF
TRBV7-9	14	.	.	TRBJ1-1	TGTGCCAGCAGCTTCAGGGGTTGGGCCACTGAAGCTTTCTTT	CASSFRGWATEAFF
TRBV4-3	14	TRBD2	few	TRBJ2-4	TGCGCCAGCAGCATTCGAAGCGGGGAAAACATTCAGTACTTC	CASSIRSGENIQYF
TRBV6-2/TRBV6-3	15	TRBD1	few	TRBJ1-1	TGTGCCAGCAGGATGACAGGGAACTCGTGGACTGAAGCTTTCTTT	CASRMTGNSWTEAFF
TRBV12-3/TRBV12-4	14	.	few	TRBJ1-5	TGTGCCAGCAGTTTATTCAGGGTTAGACAGCCCCAGCATTTT	CASSLFRVRQPQHF
TRBV20-1	14	.	few	TRBJ2-5	TGCAGTGCCAATCCGGGCCAGTACCAAGAGACCCAGTACTTC	CSANPGQYQETQYF
TRBV5-1	17	.	.	TRBJ1-6	TGCGCCAGCAGCACCGACAGGTTGAGCTCCTATAATTCACCCCTCCACTTT	CASSTDRLSSYNSPLHF
TRBV5-1	14	TRBD1	few	TRBJ2-7	TGCGCCAGCAGCAGCCGGACAGGGGGCTACGAGCAGTACTTC	CASSSRTGGYEQYF
TRBV5-4	13	.	few	TRBJ1-4	TGTGCCAGCAGCTTGGGAGACAGCGAAAAACTGTTTTTT	CASSLGDSEKLFF
TRBV18	13	TRBD1	.	TRBJ2-2	TGTGCCAGCTCTCCCGGACAGGACGGGGAGCTGTTTTTT	CASSPGQDGELFF
TRBV9	14	.	few	TRBJ1-2	TGTGCCAGCAGCCCTCTCGGGGGCAACTATGGCTACACCTTC	CASSPLGGNYGYTF
TRBV4-2	13	.	few	TRBJ2-7	TGTGCCAGCAGCCAAACACATGGTTCCGAGCAGTACTTC	CASSQTHGSEQYF
TRBV5-1	14	.	.	TRBJ1-1	TGCGCCAGTAGGGCGGGGGCCATGAACACTGAAGCTTTCTTT	CASRAGAMNTEAFF
TRBV29-1	13	.	few	TRBJ2-5	TGCAGCGTTGAAGGGAACTACCAAGAGACCCAGTACTTC	CSVEGNYQETQYF
TRBV7-9	12	TRBD1	few	TRBJ2-4	TGTGCCAGCCGCCTCGGGACAGGGGATCGGTACTTC	CASRLGTGDRYF
TRBV5-1	15	.	few	TRBJ2-7	TGCGCCAGCAGCTTGGTAAGGGCAGGGTCCTACGAGCAGTACTTC	CASSLVRAGSYEQYF
TRBV11-2	15	TRBD2	.	TRBJ2-7	TGTGCCAGCAGCCCCCGGCTAGCGGGGGCATACGAGCAGTACTTC	CASSPRLAGAYEQYF
TRBV4-2	15	.	few	TRBJ1-5	TGTGCCAGCAGCCAAGAAGAGGTACGGGGTCAGCCCCAGCATTTT	CASSQEEVRGQPQHF
TRBV6-2/TRBV6-3	16	.	.	TRBJ2-5	TGTGCCAGCAGCTACCATCCGGGGCAGGACCAAGAGACCCAGTACTTC	CASSYHPGQDQETQYF
TRBV24-1	16	TRBD1	.	TRBJ2-1	TGTGCCACCAGTGATTTGCGACCAGGGGGCCGAAATGAGCAGTTCTTC	CATSDLRPGGRNEQFF
TRBV4-2	16	TRBD1	.	TRBJ2-1	TGTGCCAGCAGCCAACCCAGGGGGACAGGGGACAATGAGCAGTTCTTC	CASSQPRGTGDNEQFF
TRBV12-3/TRBV12-4	13	.	few	TRBJ1-4	TGTGCCAGCAGTTTATGGACTAATGAAAAACTGTTTTTT	CASSLWTNEKLFF
TRBV20-1	13	.	.	TRBJ1-6	TGCAGTGCTATAAAGGGATGGAGTTTACCCCTCCACTTT	CSAIKGWSLPLHF
TRBV19	15	.	.	TRBJ2-7	TGTGCCAGTAGTATAGATCCCCGCAGAGCCTACGAGCAGTACTTC	CASSIDPRRAYEQYF
TRBV14	17	TRBD2	many	TRBJ2-3	TGTGCCAGCAACTCCCTCCCTAGCGGGGGTGGCACAGATACGCAGTATTTT	CASNSLPSGGGTDTQYF
TRBV5-1	13	.	once	TRBJ1-2	TGCGCCAGCAGCTTGAACGATAACTATGGCTACACCTTC	CASSLNDNYGYTF
TRBV7-6	16	.	few	TRBJ1-4	TGTGCCAGCACAGCAGGGACTGGACGTCCCCGAAAAGGACTGTTTTTT	CASTAGTGRPRKGLFF
TRBV6-4	15	.	few	TRBJ2-3	TGTGCCAGCAGTGCCCGAGTGGAGCCCACAGATACGCAGTATTTT	CASSARVEPTDTQYF
TRBV3-1	14	.	.	TRBJ2-1	TGTGCCAGCAGCCAATCTGGCCTAACAGTTGAGCAGTTCTTC	CASSQSGLTVEQFF
TRBV12-3/TRBV12-4	14	.	.	TRBJ2-7	TGTGCCAGCAGTCCCAGCGTGGGGGCGCAAGAGCAGTACTTC	CASSPSVGAQEQYF
TRBV12-3/TRBV12-4	16	TRBD1	many	TRBJ2-7	TGTGCCAGCAGTTTCTTGACGCTGACAGGGGACTACGAGCAGTACTTC	CASSFLTLTGDYEQYF
TRBV19	15	TRBD2	.	TRBJ2-1	TGTGCCAGTAGTATACTCCCTAGCGGACACAATGAGCAGTTCTTC	CASSILPSGHNEQFF
TRBV19	14	.	.	TRBJ1-2	TGTGCCAGTAGTACCAACAGAGATCGGGATGGCTACACCTTC	CASSTNRDRDGYTF
TRBV6-6	12	.	.	TRBJ2-3	TGTGCCAGCAGTTACGCCGAGGGTACGCAGTATTTT	CASSYAEGTQYF
TRBV5-1	12	.	many	TRBJ2-1	TGCGCCAGCAGCTTTGATTTGGGTGAGCAGTTCTTC	CASSFDLGEQFF
TRBV3-1	12	.	few	TRBJ2-4	TGTGCCAGCAGCACAGACTGGGGCATTCAGTACTTC	CASSTDWGIQYF